This TCR beta chain is drawn from a study of OX40 agonist ivuxolimab in advanced cancers. Study context: Subjects had a mean age of roughly 57 years, with a range of about 23 to 90; around 80% were male.

Sequencing used immunoSEQ multiplex PCR; TCRdb keeps in-frame clones, though not all of them. Counted here are approximately 90,000 clones, about 90% occurring once; the ten biggest clones make up 8% to 9.5%. J gave up 7 bases and V 3 bases, and 5 bases lay outside the gene matches. The length of the CDR3 is 14 residues. Germline values: CDR1 SGHAT, CDR2 FQNNGV. Comments on this clone: The antigen remains undetermined.

Whole-study results and caveats: Normalized T-cell clonal expansion was also low in some nonresponders. The study did not work out the antigen specificity of the expanded peripheral T cells. The study found among the lowest clonal expansion in partial responders at 0.1-3.0 mg/kg.

This chain connects TRBV11-2 to TRBJ2-3, with 9 bases matching TRBD2. This clonotype was sampled from an adult with an advanced solid tumor such as melanoma, head and neck, liver or kidney cancer. The specimen comprised CD4+ or CD8+ T cells sorted from blood, sampled in a trial of the OX40 agonist ivuxolimab. The CDR3 reads CASSFSGSLYTQYF. CDR3 in DNA: TGTGCCAGCAGCTTTAGCGGGAGCTTATATACGCAGTATTTT.